The text below deals with one TCR beta chain. The target antigen is unknown. The sample belongs to a study of cytomegalovirus exposure and HLA in healthy donors. Study information: When roughly 420 donors were genotyped, 81% of them were found to fall in the Caucasian-associated ancestry cluster.

Overall study results and limits: HLA allele associations emerged for fewer than 20,000 TCR beta sequences in a later analysis, at 0.05 false discovery rate. Researchers counted 180 or so TCR beta chains as cytomegalovirus-associated.

Trimming shortened V by 2 bases and J by 5 bases, and 15 bases separated the two germline ends. The CDR3 is made up of 15 amino acids. Germline CDR1 is SEHNR and CDR2 is FQNEAQ (reference sequence). With 60 Vbeta and 13 Jbeta primers, the PCR was carried out. Clones were sequenced by immunoSEQ multiplex PCR, and TCRdb holds only the in-frame ones, with some missing. The table counts tens of thousands of clones; roughly 3.5% lies in the top ten. Participants comprised healthy donors of bone marrow. The J gene is TRBJ1-1, the V gene TRBV7-9; D is ambiguous. The sample consisted of PBMCs. This TCR was sampled from a man aged 40-49 years in good health and CMV-seronegative. CDR3 region: CASSLTPAGPTEAFF. CDR3 sequence (DNA): TGTGCCAGCAGCTTAACCCCGGCAGGTCCGACTGAAGCTTTCTTT.